The T cell receptor beta chain under discussion was sequenced for a study of blood T cell repertoires in COVID-19. Produced via immunoSEQ multiplex PCR; TCRdb's table is partial and in-frame only. Of tens of thousands of clones listed, around 83% are singletons. This clone appeared a few times. V was pared by 1 base and J by 2 bases, with 6 bases between. The CDR3 contains 13 residues. The germline gives CDR1 SEHNR, CDR2 FQNEAQ (reference sequence). The rearrangement links TRBV7-9 to TRBJ2-7; no clear D. The receptor was derived from a human donor in a cohort sampled during active COVID-19. The specimen sequenced was peripheral blood. The CDR3 coding sequence is TGTGCCAGCAGCTTAGGACGGGCCTACGAGCAGTACTTC. Its translation is CASSLGRAYEQYF.